The clone carrying this TCR beta chain was observed at least ten times. The antigen is not known. MiXCR, run by TCRdb on the 5' RACE reads, gives a single entry per CDR3 protein. The sample shows some 450,000 distinct CDR3 sequences, over 15% of them seen only once. Between the trimmed V and J ends, which lost 3 bases and 6 bases, there was a span of 8 bases. The CDR3 has 12 amino acids. These data originate in a study of T-cell memory formation after mild COVID-19. Study observations and caveats: Some clones that responded were present in memory (sampled pre-infection), which suggests cross-reactive memory joined.

The receptor was isolated from an adult woman who had mild COVID-19 (a few samples of this study predate the infection). Cell type and time point are not known. The sample taken for sequencing was PBMCs or a T cell subset sorted from them (not recorded which). The gene calls are TRBV12-3 or TRBV12-4 and TRBJ1-2, with D hard to call. The CDR3: CASSFETNGYTF. CDR3 sequence (DNA): TGTGCCAGCAGTTTCGAGACTAATGGCTACACCTTC.